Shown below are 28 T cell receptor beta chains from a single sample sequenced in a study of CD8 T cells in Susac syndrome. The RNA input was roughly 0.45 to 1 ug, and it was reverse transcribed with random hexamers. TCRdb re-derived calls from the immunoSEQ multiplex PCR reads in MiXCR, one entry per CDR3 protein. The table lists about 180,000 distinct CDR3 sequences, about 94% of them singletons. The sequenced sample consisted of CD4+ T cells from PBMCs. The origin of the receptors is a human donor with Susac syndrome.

The CDR3 DNA follows: TGTGCCAGTTTAACAGATTCCTACGAGCAGTACTTC. This sequence encodes CASLTDSYEQYF. The chain uses TRBV2 and TRBJ2-7; D is unclear. V was pared by 9 bases and J by 1 base, with 10 bases between. Germline V gene lookup returns CDR1 SNHLY and CDR2 FYNNEI. The CDR3 totals 12 residues.

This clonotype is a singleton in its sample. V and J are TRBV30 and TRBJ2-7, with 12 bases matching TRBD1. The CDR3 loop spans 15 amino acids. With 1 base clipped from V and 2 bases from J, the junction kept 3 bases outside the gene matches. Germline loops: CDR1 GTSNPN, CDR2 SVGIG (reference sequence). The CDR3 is CAWSARDRGPYEQYF. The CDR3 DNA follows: TGTGCCTGGAGTGCTCGGGACAGGGGGCCCTACGAGCAGTACTTC. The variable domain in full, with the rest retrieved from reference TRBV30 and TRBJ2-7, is SQTIHQWPATLVQPVGSPLSLECTVEGTSNPNLYWYRQAAGRGLQLLFYSVGIGQISSEVPQNLSASRPQDRQFILSSKKLLLSDSGFYLCAWSARDRGPYEQYFGPGTRLTVT.

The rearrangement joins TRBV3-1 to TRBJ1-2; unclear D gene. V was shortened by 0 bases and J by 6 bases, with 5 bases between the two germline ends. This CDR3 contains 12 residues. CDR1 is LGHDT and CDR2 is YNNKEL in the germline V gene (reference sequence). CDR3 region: CASSQDGDGYTF. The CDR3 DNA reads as TGTGCCAGCAGCCAAGACGGAGATGGCTACACCTTC.

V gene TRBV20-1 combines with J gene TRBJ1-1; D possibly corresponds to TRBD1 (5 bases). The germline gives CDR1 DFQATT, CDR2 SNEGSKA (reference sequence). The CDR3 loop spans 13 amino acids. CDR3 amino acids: CSGRGSPHTEAFF. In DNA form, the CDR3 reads TGCAGCGGCCGGGGCAGTCCTCACACTGAAGCTTTCTTT.

The CDR3 nucleotides are TGTGCCAGCAGTTTGAGGGCAGGCTACGAGCAGTACTTC. This gives the protein CASSLRAGYEQYF. This chain connects TRBV12-3 or TRBV12-4 to TRBJ2-7, with D possibly being TRBD2 (5 bases). The CDR3 has 13 residues. Trimming shortened V by 3 bases and J by 3 bases, and 9 bases separated the two germline ends.

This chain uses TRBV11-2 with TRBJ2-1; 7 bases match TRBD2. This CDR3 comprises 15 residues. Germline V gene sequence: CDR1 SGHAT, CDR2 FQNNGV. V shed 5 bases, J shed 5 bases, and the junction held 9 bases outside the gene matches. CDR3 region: CASSRVGGRDNEQFF. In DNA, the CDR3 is TGTGCCAGCAGCCGGGTGGGAGGGAGGGACAATGAGCAGTTCTTC. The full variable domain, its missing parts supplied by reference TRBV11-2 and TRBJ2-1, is EAGVAQSPRYKIIEKRQSVAFWCNPISGHATLYWYQQILGQGPKLLIQFQNNGVVDDSQLPKDRFSAERLKGVDSTLKIQPAKLEDSAVYLCASSRVGGRDNEQFFGPGTRLTVL.

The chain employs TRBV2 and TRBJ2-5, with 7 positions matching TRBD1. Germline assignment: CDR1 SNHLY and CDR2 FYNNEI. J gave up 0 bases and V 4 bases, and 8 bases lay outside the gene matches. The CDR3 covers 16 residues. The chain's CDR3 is CASSVNRGLYQETQYF. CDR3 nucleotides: TGTGCCAGCAGTGTGAACAGGGGCCTTTACCAAGAGACCCAGTACTTC.

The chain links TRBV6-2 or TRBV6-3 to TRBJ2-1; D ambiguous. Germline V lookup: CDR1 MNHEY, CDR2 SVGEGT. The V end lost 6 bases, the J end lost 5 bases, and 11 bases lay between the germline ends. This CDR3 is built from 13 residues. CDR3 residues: CASRSTTHNEQFF. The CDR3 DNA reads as TGTGCCAGCAGATCAACGACCCACAATGAGCAGTTCTTC.

In nucleotides, the CDR3 is TGTGCCAGCAGCCAAGAGGGACTACTAAATGAGCAGTTCTTC. This translates into CASSQEGLLNEQFF. The chain joins TRBV14 to TRBJ2-1, with 7 nucleotides matching TRBD2. This CDR3 spans 14 amino acids. Germline V CDR1 and CDR2: SGHDN, FVKESK. The V gene end was trimmed by 0 bases and the J gene end by 7 bases; junction bases not matched to a gene: 3.

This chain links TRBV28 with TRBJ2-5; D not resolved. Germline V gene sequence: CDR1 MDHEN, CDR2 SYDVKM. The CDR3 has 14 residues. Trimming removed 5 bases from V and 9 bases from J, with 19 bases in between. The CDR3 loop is CASSRRAPVRSQYF. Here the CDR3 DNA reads TGTGCCAGCAGTCGCCGGGCCCCCGTCAGATCCCAGTACTTC.

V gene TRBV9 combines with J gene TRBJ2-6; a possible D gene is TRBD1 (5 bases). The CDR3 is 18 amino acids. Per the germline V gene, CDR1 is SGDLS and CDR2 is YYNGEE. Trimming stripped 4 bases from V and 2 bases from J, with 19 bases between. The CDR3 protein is CASSIRQSPVTGANVLTF. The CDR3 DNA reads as TGTGCCAGCAGCATCAGACAGTCCCCCGTAACTGGGGCCAACGTCCTGACTTTC.

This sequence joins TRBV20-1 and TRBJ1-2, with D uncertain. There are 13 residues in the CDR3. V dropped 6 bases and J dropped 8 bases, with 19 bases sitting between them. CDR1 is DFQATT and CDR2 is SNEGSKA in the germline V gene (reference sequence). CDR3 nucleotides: TGCAGTGCCATAAGACTCCACCAAGGGGGCTACACCTTC. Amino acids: CSAIRLHQGGYTF.

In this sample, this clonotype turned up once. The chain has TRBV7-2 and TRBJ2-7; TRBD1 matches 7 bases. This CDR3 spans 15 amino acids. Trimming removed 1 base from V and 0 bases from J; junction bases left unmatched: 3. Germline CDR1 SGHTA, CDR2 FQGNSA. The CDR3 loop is CASSLDRGPSYEQYF. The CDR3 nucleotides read TGTGCCAGCAGCTTAGACAGGGGTCCCTCCTACGAGCAGTACTTC.

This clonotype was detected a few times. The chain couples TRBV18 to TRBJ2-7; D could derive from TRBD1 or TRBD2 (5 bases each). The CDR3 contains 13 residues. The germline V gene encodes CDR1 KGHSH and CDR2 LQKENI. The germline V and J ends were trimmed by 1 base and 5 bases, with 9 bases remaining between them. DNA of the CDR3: TGTGCCAGCTCACCACGGGGGTCCCACGAGCAGTACTTC. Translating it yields CASSPRGSHEQYF. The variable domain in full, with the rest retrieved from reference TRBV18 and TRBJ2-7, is NAGVMQNPRHLVRRRGQEARLRCSPMKGHSHVYWYRQLPEEGLKFMVYLQKENIIDESGMPKERFSAEFPKEGPSILRIQQVVRGDSAAYFCASSPRGSHEQYFGPGTRLTVT.

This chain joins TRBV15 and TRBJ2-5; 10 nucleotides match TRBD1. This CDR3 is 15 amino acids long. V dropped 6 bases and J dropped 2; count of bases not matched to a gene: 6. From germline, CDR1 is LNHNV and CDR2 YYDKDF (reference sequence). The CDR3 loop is CATRVDRGRQETQYF. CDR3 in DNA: TGTGCCACCAGAGTCGACAGGGGGCGGCAAGAGACCCAGTACTTC.

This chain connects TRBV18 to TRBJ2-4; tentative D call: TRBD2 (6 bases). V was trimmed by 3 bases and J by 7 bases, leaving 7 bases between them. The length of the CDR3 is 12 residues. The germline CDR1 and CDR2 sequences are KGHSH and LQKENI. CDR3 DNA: TGTGCCAGCTCACCGGAGGGGAACATTCAGTACTTC. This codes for CASSPEGNIQYF.

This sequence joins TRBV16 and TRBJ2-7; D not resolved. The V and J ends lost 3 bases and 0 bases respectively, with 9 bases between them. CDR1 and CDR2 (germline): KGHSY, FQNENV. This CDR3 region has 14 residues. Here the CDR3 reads CASSQRYGSYEQYF. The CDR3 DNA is TGTGCCAGCAGCCAGCGCTATGGCTCCTACGAGCAGTACTTC.

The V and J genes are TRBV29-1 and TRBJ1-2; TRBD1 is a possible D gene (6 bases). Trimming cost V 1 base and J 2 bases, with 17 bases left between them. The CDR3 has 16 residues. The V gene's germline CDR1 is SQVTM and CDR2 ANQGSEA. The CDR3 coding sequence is TGCAGCGTTGAAGGGCTCCCCGAGGGGGGAAACTATGGCTACACCTTC. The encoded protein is CSVEGLPEGGNYGYTF.

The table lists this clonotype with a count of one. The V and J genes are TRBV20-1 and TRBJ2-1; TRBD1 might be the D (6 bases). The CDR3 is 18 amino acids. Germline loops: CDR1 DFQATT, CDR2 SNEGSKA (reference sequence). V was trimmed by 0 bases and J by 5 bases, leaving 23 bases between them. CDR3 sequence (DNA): TGCAGTGCTAGAGATTTCAGGGGACGGACACGAGGGGACAATGAGCAGTTCTTC. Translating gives CSARDFRGRTRGDNEQFF.

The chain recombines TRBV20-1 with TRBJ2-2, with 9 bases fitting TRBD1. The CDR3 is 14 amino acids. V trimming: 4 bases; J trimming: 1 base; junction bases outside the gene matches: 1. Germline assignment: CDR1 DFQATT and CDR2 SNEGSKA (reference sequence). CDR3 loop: CSATGQGNTGELFF. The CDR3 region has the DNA TGCAGTGCTACGGGACAGGGGAACACCGGGGAGCTGTTTTTT.

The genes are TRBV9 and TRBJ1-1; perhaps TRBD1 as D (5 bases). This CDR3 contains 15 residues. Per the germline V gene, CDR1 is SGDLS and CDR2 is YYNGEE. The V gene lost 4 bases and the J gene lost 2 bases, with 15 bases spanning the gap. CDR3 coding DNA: TGTGCCAGCAGCCAAATAGGGGACCTAAACACTGAAGCTTTCTTT. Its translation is CASSQIGDLNTEAFF.

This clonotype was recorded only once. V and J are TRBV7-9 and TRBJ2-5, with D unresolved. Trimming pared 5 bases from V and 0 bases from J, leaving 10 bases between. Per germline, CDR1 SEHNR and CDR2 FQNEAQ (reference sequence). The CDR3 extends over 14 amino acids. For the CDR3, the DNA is TGTGCCAGCAGCGCCTACACGTACCAAGAGACCCAGTACTTC. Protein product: CASSAYTYQETQYF.

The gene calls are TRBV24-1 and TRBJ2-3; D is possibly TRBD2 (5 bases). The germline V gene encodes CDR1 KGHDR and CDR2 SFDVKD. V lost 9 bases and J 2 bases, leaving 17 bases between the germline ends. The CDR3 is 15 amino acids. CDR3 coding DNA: TGTGCCACCCCTACTTCTAGCTCCTCCACAGATACGCAGTATTTT. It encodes CATPTSSSSTDTQYF.

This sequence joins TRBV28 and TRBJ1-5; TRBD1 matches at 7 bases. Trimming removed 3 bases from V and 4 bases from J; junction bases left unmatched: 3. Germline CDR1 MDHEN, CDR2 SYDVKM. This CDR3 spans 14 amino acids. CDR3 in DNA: TGTGCCAGCAGTTTGGGACAGATTAATCAGCCCCAGCATTTT. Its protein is CASSLGQINQPQHF.

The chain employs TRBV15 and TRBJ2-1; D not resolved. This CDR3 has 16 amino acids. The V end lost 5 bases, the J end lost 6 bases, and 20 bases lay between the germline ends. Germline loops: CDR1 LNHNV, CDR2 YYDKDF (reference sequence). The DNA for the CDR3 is TGTGCCACCAGCGGACCAGGTGGGCCCGGGCGCAATGAGCAGTTCTTC. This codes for CATSGPGGPGRNEQFF.

The CDR3 bases are TGTGCCAGCAGCTCGGGACCTCCGACTGAAGCTTTCTTT. It is translated as CASSSGPPTEAFF. This chain links TRBV7-2 with TRBJ1-1; D is possibly TRBD1 (5 bases). Looked up from germline, CDR1 is SGHTA and CDR2 is FQGNSA. With 4 bases removed from V and 5 bases from J, the gap between germline ends came to 11 bases. The CDR3 runs 13 residues.

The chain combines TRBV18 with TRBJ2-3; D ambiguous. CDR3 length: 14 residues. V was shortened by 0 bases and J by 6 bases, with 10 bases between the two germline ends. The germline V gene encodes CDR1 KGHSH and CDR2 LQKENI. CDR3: CASSPPAGIDTQYF. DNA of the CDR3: TGTGCCAGCTCACCACCGGCTGGTATCGATACGCAGTATTTT.

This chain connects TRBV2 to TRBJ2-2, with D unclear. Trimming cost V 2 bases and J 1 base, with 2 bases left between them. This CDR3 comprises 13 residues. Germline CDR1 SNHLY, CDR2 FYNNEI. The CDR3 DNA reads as TGTGCCAGCAGTGAATGGAACACCGGGGAGCTGTTTTTT. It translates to CASSEWNTGELFF.